The source of this TCR beta chain is a study of shared clonotypes between healthy human individuals. As concerns this clone: What it binds is not known.

Study observations and caveats: Generally, naive subsets came out with larger estimated richness than memory subsets. Tissues were not sampled, only blood, and their repertoires likely differ.

Replicate PCRs run on sorted subsets employed roughly 180 ng DNA, 25,000 to 35,000 T cell genomes. Only in-frame clones appear in the TCRdb table, and some are missing; sequencing was by immunoSEQ multiplex PCR. The data show over 2,000,000 clones, 93% seen once. This CDR3 comprises 21 residues. The trim removed 2 bases at V and 0 bases at J, leaving 15 bases unmatched. In germline, CDR1 is MGHRA, CDR2 YSYEKL. CD8 cells classed as naive were CD45RO-negative and positively selected for CCR7, excluding terminally differentiated effector memory CD45RA+ cells. The study drew all its donors from Caucasian adults living in Nashville, Tennessee.

The rearrangement joins TRBV4-1 to TRBJ2-3; TRBD2 matches at 12 bases. The sequencing sample was made of naive CD8+ T cells from PBMCs. The TCR comes from a man aged 18 to 35 in good health. Some clones in this sample may be carry-over from other donors' samples. CDR3 sequence reads: CASSQPLTSGRPKGSTDTQYF. The CDR3 DNA reads TGCGCCAGCAGCCAACCATTGACTAGCGGGAGACCTAAAGGGAGCACAGATACGCAGTATTTT.